This TCR beta chain was observed in a study of CD8 T cells in Susac syndrome. RNA totalling about 0.5 to 1 ug underwent reverse transcription with random hexamers. immunoSEQ multiplex PCR amplified TCR beta CDR3 across 54 Vbeta, 13 Jbeta. Via MiXCR, TCRdb re-called the immunoSEQ multiplex PCR reads, giving one row per CDR3 protein. The sample yields some 120,000 distinct CDR3 sequences, roughly 96% seen once. The CDR3 is 15 amino acids. Per germline, CDR1 SGHNT and CDR2 YYREEE (reference sequence). V dropped 2 bases and J dropped 9 bases, with 18 bases sitting between them. Sequencing targeted TCR beta in T cells from blood (CD8+ and CD4+). Controls were age- and sex-matched healthy donors. Negative magnetic isolation gave CD8+ and CD4+ cells; FACS enriched CD8+ TEMRA.

Sequencing was carried out using CD4+ T cells from PBMCs. The sequence came from a human donor in good health. The V and J genes are TRBV5-4 and TRBJ2-1; TRBD2 is a possible D gene (6 bases). CDR3 loop: CASSFRAAQEGEQFF. The DNA of the CDR3 is TGTGCCAGCAGCTTTCGGGCGGCCCAGGAGGGTGAGCAGTTCTTC.